What follows are 26 T cell receptor beta chains derived from one specimen sequenced in a study of T cells in Graves' hyperthyroidism and ophthalmopathy. It was RNA transcripts that yielded the amplified TCR beta CDR3 regions. Using the HTBI primer set, a first-round RT-PCR was run on the TCR CDR3. TCRdb re-called the multiplex PCR reads through MiXCR, storing one row per CDR3 protein. Seen here are under 700,000 distinct CDR3 sequences, around 42% observed once, and the top ten hold nearly 8.5%. Sequencing used peripheral blood or thyroid tissue (not recorded which). These receptors all come from a woman younger than 30 with Graves' hyperthyroidism.

The chain joins TRBV15 to TRBJ2-7; 13 bases agree with TRBD2. The CDR3 is 17 amino acids. V lost 0 bases and J lost 2; bases outside the gene matches: 4. Germline CDR1 is LNHNV and CDR2 is YYDKDF (reference sequence). CDR3 DNA: TGTGCCACCAGCAGAGAACTAGCGGGAGGGTTGACCTACGAGCAGTACTTC. Translated, it gives CATSRELAGGLTYEQYF.

This chain uses TRBV25-1 with TRBJ2-7, with 11 bases fitting TRBD1. Trimming took 6 bases from V and 3 from J; bases not matched to a gene: 10. The V gene's germline CDR1 is MGHDK and CDR2 SYGVNS. This CDR3 contains 16 residues. This CDR3 is CASSDSGTGGSYEQYF. CDR3 nucleotides: TGTGCCAGCAGCGATTCCGGGACAGGGGGAAGCTACGAGCAGTACTTC.

With respect to this clonotype: A clone one base away is much larger, so this may be a read error. V and J are TRBV29-1 and TRBJ2-2; tentatively, D is TRBD2 (5 bases). Germline CDR1 and CDR2: SQVTM and ANQGSEA. This CDR3 has 11 residues. CDR3 in DNA: TGCAGCGTTGTTGGCACCGGGGAGCTGGTTTTT. Protein product: CSVVGTGELVF.

The chain carries TRBV12-3 or TRBV12-4 and TRBJ2-7; 7 bases align to TRBD1. This CDR3 has 13 residues. The trim removed 7 bases at V and 3 bases at J, leaving 6 bases unmatched. CDR3 nucleotides: TGTGCCAGCACCGCCGGGACAGTCTACGAGCAGTACTTC. It specifies CASTAGTVYEQYF.

This clonotype was observed many times. The J gene is TRBJ2-2, the V gene TRBV10-3; no definite D call. The CDR3 extends over 15 amino acids. The V end lost 6 bases, the J end lost 1 base, and 12 bases lay between the germline ends. Germline V CDR1 and CDR2: ENHRY, SYGVKD. This CDR3 reads CAISPKQGNTGELFF. The CDR3 coding sequence is TGTGCCATCAGCCCTAAGCAAGGGAACACCGGGGAGCTGTTTTTT.

This rearrangement joins TRBV2 to TRBJ1-1, with D tentatively TRBD1 (5 bases). Looked up from germline, CDR1 is SNHLY and CDR2 is FYNNEI. V lost 6 bases and J 10 bases, leaving 18 bases between the germline ends. The CDR3 runs 13 residues. The CDR3 DNA reads TGTGCCAGCAGCCAAGATCCTCAGGGTGGAGCTTTCTTT. Amino acids: CASSQDPQGGAFF. Variable domain in full (rest from reference TRBV2 and TRBJ1-1): EPEVTQTPSHQVTQMGQEVILRCVPISNHLYFYWYRQILGQKVEFLVSFYNNEISEKSEIFDDQFSVERPDGSNFTLKIRSTKLEDSAMYFCASSQDPQGGAFFGQGTRLTVV.

Comments on this clonotype: Without the conserved terminal phenylalanine or tryptophan, this CDR3 likely stems from a read error. The chain links TRBV12-3 or TRBV12-4 to TRBJ1-5; D ambiguous. CDR3 size: 11 residues. The DNA of the CDR3 is TGTGTCAGCAGTTTGGGTCAGCCCCAGCATTTA. It is translated as CVSSLGQPQHL.

The rearrangement uses TRBV29-1 and TRBJ2-6; TRBD1 or TRBD2 may be the D gene (5 bases each). CDR3 length equals 17 residues. Germline lookup yields CDR1 SQVTM and CDR2 ANQGSEA. V lost 1 base, J lost 4 bases, and 17 bases lay in between. In nucleotides, the CDR3 is TGCAGCGTTGAAGGGGTAGGGCAGGGACCAGGGGCCAACGTCCTGACTTTC. Translated: CSVEGVGQGPGANVLTF.

The chain links TRBV29-1 to TRBJ1-5; perhaps TRBD1 as D (6 bases). The CDR3 totals 13 residues. Germline V gene sequence: CDR1 SQVTM, CDR2 ANQGSEA. Trimming took 6 bases from V and 4 from J, leaving 13 bases between them. The CDR3 DNA is TGCAGCGTGAGCCAGGGGACGAATCAGCCCCAGCATTTT. The encoded protein is CSVSQGTNQPQHF.

V and J are TRBV7-1 and TRBJ2-2, with D perhaps TRBD1 (6 bases). TRBV7-1 carries the ORF label, with uncertain function. V gave up 6 bases and J gave up 4 bases, with 12 bases separating them. The CDR3 covers 14 residues. CDR3: CASSQGPGTGELFF. CDR3 nucleotides: TGTGCCAGCAGTCAGGGGCCGGGCACCGGGGAGCTGTTTTTT.

This chain links TRBV29-1 with TRBJ2-7; 10 nucleotides align to TRBD2. In germline, CDR1 is SQVTM, CDR2 ANQGSEA. Unmatched junction bases numbered 9, after V lost 1 base and J lost 6 bases. The CDR3 length is 15 residues. The CDR3, as DNA: TGCAGCGTTGAAGGAGACAGCGGGAGGGCCAGCGAGCAGTACTTC. As protein: CSVEGDSGRASEQYF.

The chain links TRBV29-1 to TRBJ1-5; TRBD1 aligns across 12 bases. The CDR3 consists of 15 residues. V was pared by 7 bases and J by 4 bases, with 8 bases of the junction left unmatched. The germline gives CDR1 SQVTM, CDR2 ANQGSEA. In DNA form, the CDR3 reads TGCAGCGCAAGGGACAGGGGGCTTGGTAATCAGCCCCAGCATTTT. Translation: CSARDRGLGNQPQHF.

V is TRBV2 and J is TRBJ1-4; 12 bases are a match to TRBD1. The CDR3 totals 15 residues. The germline gives CDR1 SNHLY, CDR2 FYNNEI. V shed 4 bases and J 6 bases; nucleotides not matched to a gene: 3. The CDR3 bases are TGTGCCAGCAGTGGGGACAGGGGGCGCGATGAAAAACTGTTTTTT. This gives the protein CASSGDRGRDEKLFF.

Remarks on this clonotype: A much bigger clone sits one base away, suggesting this may be a read error. The chain has TRBV7-9 and TRBJ1-2; D uncertain. The germline V gene encodes CDR1 SEHNR and CDR2 FQNEAQ (reference sequence). The CDR3 has 17 amino acids. The CDR3 coding sequence is TGTGCCAGCAGCTTAGGCCCAGTTGGGGTTACTAACTATGGCCACACCTTC. It specifies CASSLGPVGVTNYGHTF.

The chain carries TRBV7-9 and TRBJ2-5, with D possibly matching TRBD1 (6 bases). Deletions cut 5 bases from V and 9 bases from J, with 22 bases between. CDR1 and CDR2 from the germline V gene are SEHNR and FQNEAQ (reference sequence). The CDR3 runs to 15 residues. In DNA form, the CDR3 reads TGTGCCAGCAGCCAACGGGACATGGGTTTGGGGGCCCAGTACTTC. Translating gives CASSQRDMGLGAQYF. The whole variable domain, remainder taken from reference TRBV7-9 and TRBJ2-5, is DTGVSQNPRHKITKRGQNVTFRCDPISEHNRLYWYRQTLGQGPEFLTYFQNEAQLEKSRLLSDRFSAERPKGSFSTLEIQRTEQGDSAMYLCASSQRDMGLGAQYFGPGTRLLVL.

The table lists this clonotype with many counts. The chain carries TRBV29-1 and TRBJ1-2; D gene uncertain. Deletions cut 0 bases from V and 8 bases from J, with 10 bases between. The CDR3 consists of 12 residues. Germline lookup yields CDR1 SQVTM and CDR2 ANQGSEA. As DNA, the CDR3 is TGCAGCGTTGAAGAGGAATCCTGGGGCTACACCTTC. Its protein is CSVEEESWGYTF.

A few counts support this clonotype. The V gene is TRBV7-2, the J gene TRBJ1-5, with D possibly matching TRBD1 (6 bases). Deletions cut 5 bases from V and 0 bases from J, with 14 bases between. This CDR3 spans 16 amino acids. Looked up from germline, CDR1 is SGHTA and CDR2 is FQGNSA. CDR3 amino acids: CASSQLVTGSNQPQHF. The CDR3 DNA sequence: TGTGCCAGCAGCCAACTAGTGACAGGTAGCAATCAGCCCCAGCATTTT.

The rearrangement joins TRBV7-9 to TRBJ1-1; no clear D. V was pared by 3 bases and J by 1 base, with 6 bases between. Germline V gives CDR1 SEHNR, CDR2 FQNEAQ (reference sequence). CDR3 length equals 13 residues. CDR3 sequence reads: CASSFKPNTEAFF. The CDR3 DNA reads as TGTGCCAGCAGCTTCAAGCCGAACACTGAAGCTTTCTTT.

At least ten counts were recorded for this clonotype. V usage is TRBV20-1 and J usage is TRBJ2-2; 8 nucleotides agree with TRBD2. The CDR3 is 15 residues long. V was pared by 5 bases and J by 0 bases, with 5 bases of the junction left unmatched. CDR1 and CDR2 (germline): DFQATT, SNEGSKA (reference sequence). The CDR3 DNA sequence: TGCAGTGCTTTAGCGGGACACGCGAACACCGGGGAGCTGTTTTTT. Translation: CSALAGHANTGELFF.

The J gene is TRBJ1-5, the V gene TRBV6-5; maybe TRBD1 (6 bases). The CDR3 consists of 15 residues. V gave up 4 bases and J gave up 1 base, with 11 bases separating them. Germline CDR1 reads MNHEY; CDR2 reads SVGAGI. The CDR3 is CASSWDIGSNQPQHF. Here the CDR3 DNA reads TGTGCCAGCAGTTGGGACATTGGAAGCAATCAGCCCCAGCATTTT.

V and J are TRBV6-1 and TRBJ2-3; D may be TRBD1 (6 bases). Germline V gene lookup returns CDR1 MNHNS and CDR2 SASEGT. The CDR3 covers 14 residues. Trimming removed 6 bases at V and 4 bases at J, with 14 bases between. The CDR3: CASSPQGLPDTQYF. DNA of the CDR3: TGTGCCAGCAGCCCTCAGGGGCTGCCAGATACGCAGTATTTT.

CDR3 protein: CATSNEGKSNVLTF. The CDR3 coding sequence is TGTGCCACCAGCAACGAAGGGAAGTCCAACGTCCTGACTTTC. V is TRBV15 and J is TRBJ2-6, with D unresolved. Trimming took off 4 bases at V and 8 bases at J, with 12 bases between the two ends. The CDR3 is 14 amino acids. Germline loops: CDR1 LNHNV, CDR2 YYDKDF (reference sequence).

This clonotype has more than one count but fewer than ten. V is TRBV29-1 and J is TRBJ1-2; D might be TRBD1 (5 bases). Germline V lookup: CDR1 SQVTM, CDR2 ANQGSEA. Trimming removed 2 bases from V and 4 bases from J, with 23 bases in between. The CDR3 sequence is 17 residues long. Written as DNA, the CDR3 is TGCAGCGTTGAAAACACGCCCGCGTGGGGGAGCGTCTATGGCTACACCTTC. Translated: CSVENTPAWGSVYGYTF.

This clonotype appeared many times. The V and J genes are TRBV7-9 and TRBJ1-5; 10 bases line up with TRBD1. From germline, CDR1 is SEHNR and CDR2 FQNEAQ (reference sequence). With 5 bases clipped from V and 3 bases from J, the junction kept 4 bases outside the gene matches. The CDR3 runs to 15 residues. In DNA form, the CDR3 reads TGTGCCAGCAGCAAAGGGACAGGGGACAATCAGCCCCAGCATTTT. It is translated as CASSKGTGDNQPQHF.

CDR3 in DNA: TGCAGCGCCCGCGACGGGGGGGTTCACGGGGAGCTGTTTTTT. It encodes CSARDGGVHGELFF. The gene calls are TRBV29-1 and TRBJ2-2; 8 bases are shared with TRBD2. Germline lookup yields CDR1 SQVTM and CDR2 ANQGSEA. CDR3 length: 14 amino acids. After removal of 7 bases from V and 7 bases from J, the junction contained 11 bases not matched to a gene.

The V gene is TRBV7-2, the J gene TRBJ1-2; the D gene is possibly TRBD1 (5 bases). The V end lost 3 bases, the J end lost 7 bases, and 21 bases lay between the germline ends. From germline, CDR1 is SGHTA and CDR2 FQGNSA. The CDR3 contains 16 residues. This chain's CDR3 is CASSFLIPRAILGYTF. Written as DNA, the CDR3 is TGTGCCAGCAGCTTCCTAATCCCCAGGGCTATACTTGGCTACACCTTC.